One and the same sample provided the 19 T cell receptor beta chains below, sequenced in a study of tumor-infiltrating lymphocytes in primary liver carcinoma (dated by TCRdb to 2016 to 2017). Total RNA and DNA were co-extracted from around 20-30 mg of bulk tissue with the AllPrep DNA/RNA mini kit, without cell sorting. Sequencing relied on an Illumina HiSeq 2500. A constant-region primer and ProtoScript II reverse transcriptase were used to reverse-transcribe TCRbeta-specific cDNA from roughly 0.55 ug total RNA. Three nested multiplex PCR rounds, following a slightly modified ARM-PCR procedure, were used to build the TCRbeta libraries. Each of the first two PCR rounds ran for roughly 11 cycles and used multiplex TRBV1-TRBV30 forward primers together with a Cbeta reverse primer. TCRdb reworked the public reads: Q25 trimming with fastp, MiXCR clone assembly, productive beta chains retained. Here each entry gathers all rows of one CDR3 protein and keeps the most common genes and DNA. In this sample the table shows roughly 200,000 distinct CDR3 sequences, around 85% of which occur a single time. The ten largest clones add up to less than 20% of the sample.

The sample was tumor tissue from primary liver carcinoma. Receptors were obtained from a man aged 40-49 years with primary liver carcinoma and hepatitis B virus infection.

As for this clonotype: The junction does not match germline at one end; this may be a read error. This chain connects TRBV5-1 to TRBJ2-2; a possible D gene is TRBD2 (6 bases). The CDR3 runs to 15 residues. Germline V gene lookup returns CDR1 SGHRS and CDR2 YFSETQ. CDR3: CGSSSPLRNTGGLFF. CDR3 bases: TGCGGCAGCAGCTCGCCTTTGCGAAACACCGGGGGGCTGTTTTTT.

A word on this clonotype: One end of the junction is discordant with germline, which a read error may explain. V gene TRBV4-3 combines with J gene TRBJ2-3, with TRBD2 matching over 12 bases. Germline V gene sequence: CDR1 LGHNA, CDR2 YSLEER. This CDR3 has 17 amino acids. CDR3 nucleotides: TGCGCCAGAAGCCAAGAACCCCTAGCGGGAGGGACAGATACGCAATATTTT. Translation: CARSQEPLAGGTDTQYF.

This clonotype was counted once. The chain combines TRBV28 with TRBJ1-4; D unclear. The CDR3 sequence is 12 residues long. Trimming removed 8 bases from V and 5 bases from J, with 9 bases in between. Germline V gene sequence: CDR1 MDHEN, CDR2 SYDVKM. The CDR3 DNA reads TGTGCCAGCGGCTCCCAGAATGAAAAACTGTTTTTT. Translation gives CASGSQNEKLFF. The full variable domain, its missing parts supplied by reference TRBV28 and TRBJ1-4, is DVKVTQSSRYLVKRTGEKVFLECVQDMDHENMFWYRQDPGLGLRLIYFSYDVKMKEKGDIPEGYSVSREKKERFSLILESASTNQTSMYLCASGSQNEKLFFGSGTQLSVL.

Worth noting for this clonotype: At one end the junction does not follow the germline gene, possibly because of a read error. V usage is TRBV7-8 and J usage is TRBJ1-5; D is uncertain. Germline V gene lookup returns CDR1 SGHVS and CDR2 FQNEAQ. The CDR3 covers 16 residues. CDR3 in DNA: TGTGCCAGCAGGGAGCGGGGTAAAACTACGAATCAGCCTCAGCATTTT. As protein: CASRERGKTTNQPQHF.

This clonotype was recorded only once. The junction shows a germline mismatch at one end, possibly a read error. V and J are TRBV29-1 and TRBJ2-2; TRBD1 matches at 7 bases. CDR1 and CDR2 from the germline V gene are SQVTM and ANQGSEA. This CDR3 has 13 amino acids. For the CDR3, the DNA is TGCAGCCTAGGACAGGCGGTCACCGGGGAGCCGTTTTTT. Protein: CSLGQAVTGEPFF.

Turning to this clonotype: At one of its ends the junction is not consistent with the germline gene, which may arise from a read error. The chain's CDR3 is CANSEAWGRLAVYEQYF. DNA for the CDR3: TGTGCCAACAGTGAAGCGTGGGGGAGACTAGCGGTCTACGAACAGTACTTC. The chain couples TRBV6-1 to TRBJ2-7, with 9 positions matching TRBD2. Germline loops: CDR1 MNHNS, CDR2 SASEGT. CDR3 length: 17 amino acids.

As to this clonotype: One end of the junction fails to match germline, which may point to a read error. J is TRBJ2-3 and V is TRBV6-6; 7 bases match TRBD1. The length of the CDR3 is 14 residues. Germline CDR1 reads MNHNY; CDR2 reads SVGAGI (reference sequence). The CDR3 loop reads CASSVEGATDTQYF. CDR3 coding DNA: TGTGCCAGCAGTGTAGAGGGGGCAACAGATACGCAGTACTTT.

On this clonotype: A read error may produce the germline difference seen at one junction end. CDR3 sequence reads: CSVEIFQETQYF. The CDR3 nucleotides are TGCAGCGTTGAAATCTTTCAGGAGACCCAGTATTTC. The rearrangement links TRBV29-1 to TRBJ2-5; D unresolved. From germline, CDR1 is SQVTM and CDR2 ANQGSEA. The CDR3 is 12 amino acids.

Concerning this clonotype: Germline and junction disagree at one end, which may indicate a read error. V usage is TRBV4-2 and J usage is TRBJ2-1; the match to TRBD2 covers 11 bases. Germline values: CDR1 LGHNA, CDR2 YNFKEQ. The length of the CDR3 is 17 residues. Here the CDR3 reads CASSQVGASGRYNEQFF. In nucleotides, the CDR3 is TGTGCCAGCAGCCAAGTAGGGGCTAGCGGGAGGTACAATGAGCAGTTTTTC.

In regard to this clonotype: An end of the junction does not agree with germline; a read error may underlie this. The genes are TRBV11-2 and TRBJ1-3; D gene ambiguous. The CDR3 runs to 17 residues. In germline, CDR1 is SGHAT, CDR2 FQNNGV. The CDR3 is CSSSLDRSGTGGNTIYF. The CDR3 nucleotides are TGTTCCAGCAGCTTAGATCGGAGCGGTACTGGTGGAAACACCATATATTTT. The whole variable domain, filled in from reference TRBV11-2 and TRBJ1-3, reads EAGVAQSPRYKIIEKRQSVAFWCNPISGHATLYWYQQILGQGPKLLIQFQNNGVVDDSQLPKDRFSAERLKGVDSTLKIQPAKLEDSAVYLCSSSLDRSGTGGNTIYFGEGSWLTVV.

On this clonotype: Compared with germline, one end of the junction differs, possibly owing to a read error. The chain employs TRBV11-1 and TRBJ1-2; perhaps TRBD1 as D (5 bases). The germline gives CDR1 SGHAT, CDR2 FQDESV (reference sequence). The CDR3 totals 14 residues. In nucleotides, the CDR3 is TGTGTCAGCAGCTTCAAGGGACTTGTCTATGGCTACACCTTC. Its protein is CVSSFKGLVYGYTF.

In regard to this clonotype: The junction departs from germline at one end; a sequencing error may be responsible. The V call is TRBV6-2 or TRBV6-3, the J call TRBJ2-1, with D possibly matching TRBD2 (5 bases). The CDR3 sequence is 15 residues long. Germline-derived CDR1 and CDR2 are MNHEY and SVGEGT. In nucleotides, the CDR3 is TGTGCCAGCATTTACCGGGGAAATGGGTACAATGAGCAGTTCTTC. It is translated as CASIYRGNGYNEQFF.

For this clonotype: In this CDR3 the conserved last residue, phenylalanine or tryptophan, is missing, so a read error is likely. V and J are TRBV10-3 and TRBJ2-7, with D possibly being TRBD1 (6 bases). The V gene lost 0 bases and the J gene lost 3 bases, with 15 bases spanning the gap. The germline CDR1 and CDR2 sequences are ENHRY and SYGVKD. The CDR3 is 16 residues long. The CDR3 loop reads CAISESRTWGLYEQYS. CDR3 in DNA: TGTGCCATCAGTGAGTCTAGGACATGGGGGCTCTACGAGCAGTACTCC.

A remark on this clonotype: Possible read error: a much larger clone is one base away. The V gene is TRBV2, the J gene TRBJ2-7; D is ambiguous. Per the germline V gene, CDR1 is SNHLY and CDR2 is FYNNEI. The CDR3 consists of 11 residues. Trimming left V 4 bases short and J 7 bases short, with 8 bases between. The CDR3 protein is CASSAMVEQYF. CDR3 bases: TGTGCCAGCAGTGCCATGGTTGAGCAGTACTTC. The whole variable domain, filled in from reference TRBV2 and TRBJ2-7, reads EPEVTQTPSHQVTQMGQEVILRCVPISNHLYFYWYRQILGQKVEFLVSFYNNEISEKSEIFDDQFSVERPDGSNFTLKIRSTKLEDSAMYFCASSAMVEQYFGPGTRLTVT.

Comments on this clonotype: A read error may produce the germline difference seen at one junction end. This rearrangement joins TRBV6-1 to TRBJ2-1; D may be TRBD2 (6 bases). The CDR3 consists of 14 residues. Germline V gives CDR1 MNHNS, CDR2 SASEGT. The CDR3 DNA sequence: TGTGCCAGCACTTCTACACGGGACTCTTACAATGAGCAGTTC. This encodes CASTSTRDSYNEQF.

This clonotype was seen only once. Because the CDR3 is missing its conserved closing phenylalanine or tryptophan, this is likely a read error. The limits of the CDR3 on the DNA are not certain, so only TCRdb's listed CDR3 is given. The rearrangement uses TRBV11-2 and TRBJ2-5; TRBD1, as called in the table, went unchecked against the DNA. Germline values: CDR1 SGHAT, CDR2 FQNNGV. The CDR3 length is 18 residues, termini included. This CDR3 reads CASSPSSMQGTGRETKYL.

This clonotype came up a few times. V is TRBV28 and J is TRBJ2-3; 7 nucleotides line up with TRBD2. The CDR3 extends over 14 amino acids. The germline V gene has CDR1 MDHEN and CDR2 SYDVKM. Trimming cost V 3 bases and J 5 bases; bases outside gene matches: 5. The CDR3 region has the DNA TGTGCCAGCAGTTTGCCTAGCGGAAGAGATACGCAGTATTTT. It encodes CASSLPSGRDTQYF.

J is TRBJ2-4 and V is TRBV29-1, with D unclear. Trimming cost V 3 bases and J 2 bases, with 23 bases left between them. This CDR3 comprises 18 residues. Germline V gene sequence: CDR1 SQVTM, CDR2 ANQGSEA. CDR3 DNA sequence: TGCAGCGTTGAGGTAAGAGATCAAATCCATTTAACCAAAAACATTCAGTACTTC. Its protein product is CSVEVRDQIHLTKNIQYF.

About this clonotype itself: With a much larger clone just one base away, this may be a read error. Because it lacks the conserved phenylalanine or tryptophan at the end, this CDR3 is likely a read error. The limits of the CDR3 on the DNA are not certain, so only TCRdb's listed CDR3 is given. The J gene is TRBJ2-5, the V gene TRBV21-1. TRBV21-1 is deemed a pseudogene. The CDR3 length equals 13 residues, ends included. This chain's CDR3 is CASLAAFQETQYL.